In this sample, the clone carrying this T cell receptor beta chain turned up a few times. In the original analysis: The assay estimated nucleated cells by amplifying reference gene primers. The protocol was immunoSEQ multiplex PCR, while the TCRdb copy is restricted to in-frame clones and leaves out a portion. V and J calls and clone size come straight from that table; D and trimming were deduced from the DNA. Seen here are more than 300,000 clones, approximately 88% observed once, and the top ten hold roughly 1.7%. Followed over time, Seattle patients had been enrolled while infection was active. The data belong to a study of blood T cell repertoires in COVID-19. Whole-study context: Samples taken during acute and convalescent COVID-19 were collected in the United States, Italy and Spain. PBMCs, B-cell-depleted T cells, or T cells were the source of the cDNA or gDNA that made up the material.

V was pared by 6 bases and J by 12 bases, with 15 bases between. Germline V gene sequence: CDR1 SNHLY, CDR2 FYNNEI. This CDR3 has 12 amino acids. The clonotype originates from a woman in her 30s with COVID-19, enrolled during active disease. The chain joins TRBV2 to TRBJ2-1; D ambiguous. Sequencing was performed on peripheral blood. Here the CDR3 reads CASRLDAERQFF. CDR3 DNA sequence: TGTGCCAGCAGATTAGACGCCGAGCGGCAGTTCTTC.